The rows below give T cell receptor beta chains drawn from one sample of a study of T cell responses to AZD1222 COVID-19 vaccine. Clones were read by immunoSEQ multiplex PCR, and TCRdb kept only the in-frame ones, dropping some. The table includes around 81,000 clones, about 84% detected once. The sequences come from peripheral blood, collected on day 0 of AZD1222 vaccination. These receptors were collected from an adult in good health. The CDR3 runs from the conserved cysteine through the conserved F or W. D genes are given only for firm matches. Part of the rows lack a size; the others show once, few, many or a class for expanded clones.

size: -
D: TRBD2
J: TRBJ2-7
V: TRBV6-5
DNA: TGTGCCAGCTCCGGGACTAGTTTTTACGAGCAGTACTTC
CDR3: CASSGTSFYEQYF

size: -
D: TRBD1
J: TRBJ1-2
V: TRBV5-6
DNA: TGTGCCAGCAGCTCGCTCCGGGACAGGTATGGCTACACCTTC
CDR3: CASSSLRDRYGYTF

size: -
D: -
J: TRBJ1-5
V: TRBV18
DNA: TGTGCCAGCTCACCACAGGGGGGACGTAATCAGCCCCAGCATTTT
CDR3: CASSPQGGRNQPQHF

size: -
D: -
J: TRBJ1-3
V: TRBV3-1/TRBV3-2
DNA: TGTGCCAGCAGCCCTCGGCAGGGAGTAGTCAACACCATATATTTT
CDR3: CASSPRQGVVNTIYF

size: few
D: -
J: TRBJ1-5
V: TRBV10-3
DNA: TGTGCCATCAGTGAGTCCTGGGGAAATCAGCCCCAGCATTTT
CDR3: CAISESWGNQPQHF

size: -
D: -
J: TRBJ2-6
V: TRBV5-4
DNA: TGTGCCAGCAGCTTTTTATCTGGGGCCAACGTCCTGACTTTC
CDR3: CASSFLSGANVLTF

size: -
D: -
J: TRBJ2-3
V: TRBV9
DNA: TGTGCCAGCAGCGTAGTGGGGCGTCTAGCTAGCACAGATACGCAGTATTTT
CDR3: CASSVVGRLASTDTQYF

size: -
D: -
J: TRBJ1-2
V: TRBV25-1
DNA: TGTGCCAGCAGTGCCCCTGAAGGCTACACCTTC
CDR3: CASSAPEGYTF

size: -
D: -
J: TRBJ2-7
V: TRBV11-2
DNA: TGTGCCAGCAGTCCCCTCCGGGATCACGACGAGCAGTACTTC
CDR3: CASSPLRDHDEQYF

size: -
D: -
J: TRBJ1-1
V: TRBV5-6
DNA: TGTGCCAGCAGCTTCGGCAGGCCCACTGAAGCTTTCTTT
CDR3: CASSFGRPTEAFF

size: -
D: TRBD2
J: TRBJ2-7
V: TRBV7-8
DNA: TGTGCCAGCAGCTTAGCGCCTGGAGCGGGAGTCCGTATTGTGCAGTACTTC
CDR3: CASSLAPGAGVRIVQYF

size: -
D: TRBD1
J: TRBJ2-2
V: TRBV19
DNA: TGTGCCAGTAGTATTCAGGGGGCGAGGGGTCCCGGGGAGCTGTTTTTT
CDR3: CASSIQGARGPGELFF

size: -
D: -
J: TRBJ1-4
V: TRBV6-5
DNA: TGTGCCAGCAGTTACGGACAGAGTAATGAAAAACTGTTTTTT
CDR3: CASSYGQSNEKLFF

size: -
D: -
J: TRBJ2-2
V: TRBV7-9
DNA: TGTGCCAGCAGCTTAGGGAGGAACACCGGGGAGCTGTTTTTT
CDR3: CASSLGRNTGELFF

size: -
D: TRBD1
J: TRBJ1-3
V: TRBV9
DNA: TGTGCCAGCAGCGCTACAGGGGCAGGAAACACCATATATTTT
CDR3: CASSATGAGNTIYF

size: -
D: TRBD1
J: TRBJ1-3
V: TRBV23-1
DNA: TGCGCCACCCGACAGGGTCACGGAAACACCATATATTTT
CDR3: CATRQGHGNTIYF

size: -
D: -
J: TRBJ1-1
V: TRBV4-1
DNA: TGCGCCAGCAGCCAAGGCTTTTGGGAAGGTGAAGCTTTCTTT
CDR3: CASSQGFWEGEAFF

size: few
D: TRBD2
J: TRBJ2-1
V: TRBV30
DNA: TGTGCCTGGGCCTGGGGACTAGCGGGGGGGAGCTCCTACAATGAGCAGTTCTTC
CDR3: CAWAWGLAGGSSYNEQFF

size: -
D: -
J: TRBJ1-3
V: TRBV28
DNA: TGTGCCAGCACCACGGGGGGGGAGAATCTTTCTGGAAACACCATATATTTT
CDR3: CASTTGGENLSGNTIYF

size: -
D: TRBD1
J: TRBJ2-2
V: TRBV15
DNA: TGTGCCACCAGCGGCCACAGGGGGCTAAGCGGGGAGCTGTTTTTT
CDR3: CATSGHRGLSGELFF

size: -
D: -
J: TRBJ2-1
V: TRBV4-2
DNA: TGTGCCAGCAGCCAAGTTAGAGGGGGGGGTCTTATTGAGCAGTTCTTC
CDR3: CASSQVRGGGLIEQFF

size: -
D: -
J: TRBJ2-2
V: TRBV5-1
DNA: TGCGCCAGCAGCTTGGCCGTAGACACCGGGGAGCTGTTTTTT
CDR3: CASSLAVDTGELFF

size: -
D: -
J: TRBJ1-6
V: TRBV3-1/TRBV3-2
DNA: TGTGCCAGCAGCCAATCGGACGGTTATAGCTCCTATAATTCACCCCTCCACTTT
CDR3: CASSQSDGYSSYNSPLHF

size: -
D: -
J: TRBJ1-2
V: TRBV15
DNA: TGTGCCACCAGAAGCCGGGACACCAATAACTATGGCTACACCTTC
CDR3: CATRSRDTNNYGYTF

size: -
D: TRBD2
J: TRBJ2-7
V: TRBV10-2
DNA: TGCGCCAGCAGTGAGTCTTCTAGCGGGGCTTCCTACGAGCAGTACTTC
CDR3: CASSESSSGASYEQYF

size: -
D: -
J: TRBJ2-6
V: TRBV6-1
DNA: TGTGCCAGCAGTGAAGAACCGTCTGGGGCCAACGTCCTGACTTTC
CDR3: CASSEEPSGANVLTF

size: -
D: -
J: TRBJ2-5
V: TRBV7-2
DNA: TGTGCCAGCAGCTTATCAACAGCCCAAGAGACCCAGTACTTC
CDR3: CASSLSTAQETQYF

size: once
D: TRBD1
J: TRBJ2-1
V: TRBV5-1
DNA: TGCGCCAGCAGGGACAGGGGATTCAATGAGCAGTTCTTC
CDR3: CASRDRGFNEQFF

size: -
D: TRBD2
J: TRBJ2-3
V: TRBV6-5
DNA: TGTGCCACCCTAGCGGGGGGTTTTGCAGATACGCAGTATTTT
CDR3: CATLAGGFADTQYF

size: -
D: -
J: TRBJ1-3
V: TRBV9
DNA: TGTGCCAGCAGCGTAGCCGACCGGAGCTCTGGAAACACCATATATTTT
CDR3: CASSVADRSSGNTIYF

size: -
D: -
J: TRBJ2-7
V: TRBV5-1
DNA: TGCGCCAGCAGCTTGGGGGACACATCCTACGAGCAGTACTTC
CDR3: CASSLGDTSYEQYF

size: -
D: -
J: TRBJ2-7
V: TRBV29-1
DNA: TGCAGCGCCGCCGGGACCCCCTACGAGCAGTACTTC
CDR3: CSAAGTPYEQYF

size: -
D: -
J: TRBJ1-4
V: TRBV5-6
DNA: TGTGCCAGCAGCCCATACAGCCAAACTAATGAAAAACTGTTTTTT
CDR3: CASSPYSQTNEKLFF

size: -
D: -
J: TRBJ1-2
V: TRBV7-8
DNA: TGTGCCAGCAGCTTAGATGCGGGGTCCTATGGCTACACCTTC
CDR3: CASSLDAGSYGYTF

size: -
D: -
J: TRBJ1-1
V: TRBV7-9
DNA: TGTGCCAGCAGCTTAGTGGTTACCAGGAACACTGAAGCTTTCTTT
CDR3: CASSLVVTRNTEAFF

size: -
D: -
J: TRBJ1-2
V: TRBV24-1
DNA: TGTGCCACCAGTGATGGTTCAGGGGACTATGGCTACACCTTC
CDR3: CATSDGSGDYGYTF

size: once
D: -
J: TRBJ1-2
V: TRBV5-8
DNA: TGTGCCAGCAGCTCCCTCCTTTGGGGACCATCTAACTATGGCTACACCTTC
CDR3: CASSSLLWGPSNYGYTF

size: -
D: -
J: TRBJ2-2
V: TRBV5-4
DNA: TGTGCCAGCAGCTGGGATGATGTCTCTGTTAGAGCCGGGGAGCTGTTTTTT
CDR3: CASSWDDVSVRAGELFF

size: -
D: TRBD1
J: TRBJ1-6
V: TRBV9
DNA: TGTGCCAGCAGCCGGTGGGGGACAGGGGATTCACCCCTCCACTTT
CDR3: CASSRWGTGDSPLHF

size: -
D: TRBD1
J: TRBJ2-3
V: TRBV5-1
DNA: TGCGCCAGCAGCTTGGCTCAGGGGGCTCAACATACGCAGTATTTT
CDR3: CASSLAQGAQHTQYF

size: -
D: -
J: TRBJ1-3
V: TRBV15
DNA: TGTGCCACCAGCCTGAGGAGGGTCCTCGGAAACACCATATATTTT
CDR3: CATSLRRVLGNTIYF

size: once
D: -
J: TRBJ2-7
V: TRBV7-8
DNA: TGTGCCAGCAGCTCGCCCGTCTTGGGGACCTACGAGCAGTACTTC
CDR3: CASSSPVLGTYEQYF

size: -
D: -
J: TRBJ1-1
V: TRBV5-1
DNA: TGCGCCAGCAGCCCGAACTTTTCCGGGACACGGGGTTCTGAAGCTTTCTTT
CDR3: CASSPNFSGTRGSEAFF

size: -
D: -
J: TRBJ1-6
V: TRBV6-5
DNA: TGTGCCAGCAGAAGGACAGACAATAATTCACCCCTCCACTTT
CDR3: CASRRTDNNSPLHF

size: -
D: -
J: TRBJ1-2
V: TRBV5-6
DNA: TGTGCCAGCAGCTTCCGGGGGAACTATGGCTACACCTTC
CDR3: CASSFRGNYGYTF

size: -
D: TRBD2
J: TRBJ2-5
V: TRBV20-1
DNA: TGCAGTGCTAGTTCAGCGGGGGCGAACCAAGAGACCCAGTACTTC
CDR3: CSASSAGANQETQYF

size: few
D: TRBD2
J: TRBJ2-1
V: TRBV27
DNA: TGTGCCAGCAGTTCCCTCCCCCTAGCGGGAACCTACAATGAGCAGTTCTTC
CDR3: CASSSLPLAGTYNEQFF

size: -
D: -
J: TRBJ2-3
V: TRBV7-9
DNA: TGTGCCAGCAGCTTTCAGGGGGGATTCACAGATACGCAGTATTTT
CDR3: CASSFQGGFTDTQYF

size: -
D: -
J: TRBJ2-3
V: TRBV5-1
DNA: TGCGCCAGCAGCGACCGACTAGCAGATACGCAGTATTTT
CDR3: CASSDRLADTQYF

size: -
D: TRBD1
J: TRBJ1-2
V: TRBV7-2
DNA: TGTGCCAGCAGCGCCTCACAGGGGGCGTTCTATGGCTACACCTTC
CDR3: CASSASQGAFYGYTF

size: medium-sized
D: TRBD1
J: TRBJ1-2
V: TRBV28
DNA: TGTGCCAGCAGTTTCGCTCCAGACCAGGGGGCGCGGGATGGCTACACCTTC
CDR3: CASSFAPDQGARDGYTF

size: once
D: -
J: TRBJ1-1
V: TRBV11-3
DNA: TGTGCCAGCAGCTTAGGGGGAATGAACACTGAAGCTTTCTTT
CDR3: CASSLGGMNTEAFF

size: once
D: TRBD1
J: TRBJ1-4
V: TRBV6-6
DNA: TGTGCCAGCAGTTCGGGACAGAGAACTAATGAAAAACTGTTTTTT
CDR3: CASSSGQRTNEKLFF